The clone carrying this TCR beta chain was seen just once. In the original processing: Amplification from reference gene primers served as the basis for estimated nucleated cell counts. The assay was immunoSEQ multiplex PCR, and TCRdb's table has in-frame clones only and misses some. For V, J and clone size, that table is used; D and trimming come from the DNA. The sample carries about 83,000 clones, about 82% recorded once. This sample was included in a study of blood T cell repertoires in COVID-19. Study context: Samples taken during acute and convalescent COVID-19 were collected in the United States, Italy and Spain. PBMCs, B-cell-depleted T cells, or T cells provided the cDNA or gDNA that made up the material.

The sequence came from a man in his fifties with active COVID-19. The source material was peripheral blood.

CDR3 amino acids: CASSLAGYKNTEAFF. The CDR3 nucleotides read TGCGCCAGCAGCTTGGCCGGGTACAAAAACACTGAAGCTTTCTTT. This chain joins TRBV5-1 and TRBJ1-1, with D uncertain. The CDR3 covers 15 residues. V gave up 0 bases and J gave up 2 bases, with 11 bases separating them. The V gene's germline CDR1 is SGHRS and CDR2 YFSETQ.